The 19 T cell receptor beta chains reported below all come from one sample, sequenced in a study of technical replicates of blood from a few donors. Profiling relied on immunoSEQ multiplex PCR, and the TCRdb table lists in-frame clones only, not all of them. Seen here are approximately 59,000 clones, approximately 84% observed once, and the top ten hold about 4.8%. Sequenced material: PBMCs. Receptor source: a human donor in good health. Some clones in this sample may be carry-over from other donors' samples.

The chain joins TRBV15 to TRBJ2-1, with 10 bases aligning to TRBD1. The CDR3 covers 14 residues. Germline loops: CDR1 LNHNV, CDR2 YYDKDF (reference sequence). V was pared by 1 base and J by 7 bases, with 1 base of the junction left unmatched. For the CDR3, the DNA is TGTGCCACCAGCAGAGGGACAGGGGGAAATGAGCAGTTCTTC. It codes for CATSRGTGGNEQFF.

The gene calls are TRBV7-2 and TRBJ2-2; the D gene is possibly TRBD1 (5 bases). The germline V and J ends were trimmed by 2 bases and 0 bases, with 10 bases remaining between them. This CDR3 comprises 16 residues. Germline lookup yields CDR1 SGHTA and CDR2 FQGNSA. The CDR3 spells CASSLRPGTNTGELFF. As DNA, the CDR3 is TGTGCCAGCAGCTTACGCCCAGGGACGAACACCGGGGAGCTGTTTTTT.

This sequence joins TRBV6-5 and TRBJ2-1; TRBD2 aligns across 13 bases. This CDR3 has 16 amino acids. Germline CDR1 MNHEY, CDR2 SVGAGI. V was pared by 4 bases and J by 4 bases, with 4 bases of the junction left unmatched. As DNA, the CDR3 is TGTGCCAGCAGTTCTAGACTAGCGGGAGGTTACAATGAGCAGTTCTTC. Translated: CASSSRLAGGYNEQFF.

This sequence joins TRBV7-3 and TRBJ2-2; possibly TRBD2 for D (6 bases). Germline V gene sequence: CDR1 SGHTA, CDR2 FQGTGA. V was trimmed by 5 bases and J by 0 bases, leaving 16 bases between them. The CDR3 length is 17 residues. CDR3 sequence (DNA): TGTGCCAGCAGCCCCATCGGGAGCTATTCGAACACCGGGGAGCTGTTTTTT. Translated, it gives CASSPIGSYSNTGELFF.

The V call is TRBV25-1, the J call TRBJ2-7; 7 nucleotides align to TRBD1. This CDR3 is built from 13 residues. Germline V gene sequence: CDR1 MGHDK, CDR2 SYGVNS. The junction had 5 bases not matched to a gene; V was cut back by 8 bases and J by 1 base. The CDR3 region is CASGEQGSYEQYF. The CDR3 DNA reads TGTGCCAGCGGGGAACAGGGGTCCTACGAGCAGTACTTC.

This clone has a handful of counts. V and J are TRBV7-9 and TRBJ1-2, with a possible D match to TRBD1 (6 bases). Germline CDR1 and CDR2: SEHNR and FQNEAQ (reference sequence). The CDR3 consists of 14 residues. Deletions cut 6 bases from V and 2 bases from J, with 13 bases between. The CDR3 reads CASSHRALNYGYTF. The CDR3 DNA follows: TGTGCCAGCAGTCACAGGGCCCTCAACTATGGCTACACCTTC.

The chain employs TRBV2 and TRBJ2-7; 9 bases agree with TRBD1. Looked up from germline, CDR1 is SNHLY and CDR2 is FYNNEI. V was clipped by 5 bases and J by 3 bases; unmatched bases: 8. This CDR3 has 15 residues. The chain's CDR3 is CASSRDRDSNYEQYF. Here the CDR3 DNA reads TGTGCCAGCAGTCGGGACAGGGATTCGAACTACGAGCAGTACTTC.

In DNA, the CDR3 is TGTGCCAGCAGCCAGACTAGCGGGGGAGAGACCCAGTACTTC. This translates into CASSQTSGGETQYF. The chain links TRBV7-9 to TRBJ2-5; TRBD2 matches 12 bases. The CDR3 contains 14 residues. CDR1 SEHNR and CDR2 FQNEAQ come from the germline V gene (reference sequence). V lost 5 bases and J lost 4; bases outside the gene matches: 2.

The chain employs TRBV9 and TRBJ2-1, with 11 positions matching TRBD2. The CDR3 runs 14 residues. J lost 7 bases, V lost 5 bases, and 5 bases had no gene match. Germline V gene data show CDR1 as SGDLS and CDR2 as YYNGEE. The CDR3 nucleotides are TGTGCCAGCAGTGTTAGCGGGGGGGATAATGAGCAGTTCTTC. Amino acid sequence: CASSVSGGDNEQFF.

CDR3 nucleotides: TGTGCCAGCAGCTTAACGGCGGGAGGGAGAACCTCCTACGAGCAGTACTTC. Residues: CASSLTAGGRTSYEQYF. The chain has TRBV7-6 and TRBJ2-7; TRBD2 matches at 9 bases. Germline V lookup: CDR1 SGHVS, CDR2 FNYEAQ. The CDR3 has 17 residues. J gave up 0 bases and V 2 bases, and 8 bases lay outside the gene matches. Based on the CDR3 plus reference TRBV7-6 and TRBJ2-7, the full variable domain is GAGVSQSPRYKVTKRGQDVALRCDPISGHVSLYWYRQALGQGPEFLTYFNYEAQQDKSGLPNDRFSAERPEGSISTLTIQRTEQRDSAMYRCASSLTAGGRTSYEQYFGPGTRLTVT.

The chain links TRBV5-4 to TRBJ2-7, with 14 bases lining up with TRBD2. CDR3 size: 14 residues. Germline CDR1 SGHNT, CDR2 YYREEE (reference sequence). V gave up 7 bases and J gave up 3 bases; unmatched junction bases: 3. As DNA, the CDR3 is TGTGCCAGCGGGACTAGCGGGAGCGTCTACGAGCAGTACTTC. Translated, it gives CASGTSGSVYEQYF.

This chain joins TRBV2 and TRBJ1-5, with 8 bases that match TRBD1. J was trimmed by 5 bases and V by 4 bases; bases with no gene match: 4. Germline CDR1 reads SNHLY; CDR2 reads FYNNEI. The CDR3 is made up of 14 amino acids. CDR3 in amino acids: CASSGRGLDQPQHF. As DNA, the CDR3 is TGTGCCAGCAGTGGCAGGGGGCTGGATCAGCCCCAGCATTTT.

In its sample, this clone was seen a few times. The J gene is TRBJ1-5, the V gene TRBV5-8; D call uncertain. Germline V gene lookup returns CDR1 SGHTS and CDR2 YDEGEE. The CDR3 sequence is 15 residues long. Trimming left V 2 bases short and J 0 bases short, with 9 bases between. The CDR3 coding sequence is TGTGCCAGCAGCTTTCGCGGGTATAGCAATCAGCCCCAGCATTTT. Residues: CASSFRGYSNQPQHF.

V gene TRBV2 combines with J gene TRBJ1-2; D might be TRBD1 (5 bases). The germline V gene has CDR1 SNHLY and CDR2 FYNNEI. Trimming took off 6 bases at V and 1 base at J, with 12 bases between the two ends. The CDR3 is 14 amino acids. CDR3 DNA: TGTGCCAGCAGGAAGGGACTGATTAACTATGGCTACACCTTC. It codes for CASRKGLINYGYTF.

In DNA form, the CDR3 reads TGTGCCAGCAGCTCGGGACTGGCAAACTACGAGCAGTACTTC. The encoded protein is CASSSGLANYEQYF. The J gene is TRBJ2-7, the V gene TRBV5-4; tentatively, D is TRBD2 (6 bases). The CDR3 covers 14 residues. V shed 3 bases and J shed 3 bases, with 13 bases lying between them. CDR1 SGHNT and CDR2 YYREEE come from the germline V gene (reference sequence).

This chain connects TRBV7-9 to TRBJ2-7; TRBD1 agrees at 7 bases. Unmatched junction bases numbered 6, after V lost 5 bases and J lost 5 bases. CDR1 and CDR2 (germline): SEHNR, FQNEAQ (reference sequence). This CDR3 spans 13 amino acids. The CDR3 sequence: CASSGQASHEQYF. CDR3 nucleotides: TGTGCCAGCAGCGGACAGGCCAGTCACGAGCAGTACTTC.

The chain joins TRBV6-6 to TRBJ1-5; 7 bases match TRBD1. In germline, CDR1 is MNHNY, CDR2 SVGAGI (reference sequence). This CDR3 spans 14 amino acids. V lost 6 bases and J lost 6; bases outside the gene matches: 8. Here the CDR3 reads CASSGTVVGQPQHF. As DNA, the CDR3 is TGTGCCAGCAGCGGGACAGTGGTCGGTCAGCCCCAGCATTTT.

The chain uses TRBV19 and TRBJ2-3; D is perhaps TRBD1 (5 bases). This CDR3 is built from 12 residues. Germline values: CDR1 LNHDA, CDR2 SQIVND (reference sequence). The germline V and J ends were trimmed by 4 bases and 6 bases, with 8 bases remaining between them. The CDR3, as DNA: TGTGCCAGTAGTAGATCAGGGGATACGCAGTATTTT. It codes for CASSRSGDTQYF.

The rearrangement joins TRBV28 to TRBJ2-7; possible D gene TRBD1, 6 bases. Per germline, CDR1 MDHEN and CDR2 SYDVKM. The CDR3 is 14 residues long. Between the trimmed V and J ends, which lost 3 bases and 4 bases, there was a span of 13 bases. The CDR3: CASSLGIRGYEQYF. CDR3 nucleotides: TGTGCCAGCAGTTTGGGCATAAGGGGGTACGAGCAGTACTTC.